The present T cell receptor (beta chain) was sequenced within a study of T cells in Graves' hyperthyroidism and ophthalmopathy (dated by TCRdb to about 2019). Study-level background: Peripheral blood was sampled at the time of initial diagnosis, prior to any treatment. A discovery cohort of roughly 100 patients, about 44 with Graves' ophthalmopathy and 57 with stable Graves' hyperthyroidism, was used to find distinguishing TCR V-J signatures. Whether ophthalmopathy could be predicted prospectively was tested in an independent validation cohort made up of 18 to 20 hyperthyroidism patients plus 17 patients who later progressed to ophthalmopathy. The approximately 97 discovery patients were randomly divided into training and test sets at a 7:3 ratio. Thyroid tissue and blood T-cell repertoires from more than five Graves' hyperthyroidism patients were also compared in the study. Once sampling was done, hyperthyroidism patients were given methimazole at a starting dose of 30 mg daily, whereas ophthalmopathy patients were given high-dose intravenous methylprednisolone. TCR Vbeta CDR3 sequencing of 130 to 150 peripheral blood samples (approximately 44 ophthalmopathy, 75 hyperthyroidism and some 17 progressor patients) is reported in the paper.

This clonotype was counted only a few times. There is no known antigen for this receptor. Per-nucleotide qualities are absent, and no much larger clonotype sits a single base away. The TCR beta CDR3 regions were amplified from RNA transcripts. A first-round RT-PCR of the TCR CDR3 used the HTBI primer set with the Qiagen OneStep RT-PCR kit. The libraries were constructed in a second round of multiplex PCR and then size-selected and purified. Libraries were sequenced paired-end with 100 bp reads on an Illumina HiSeq2000. On the study's bioinformatics: SOAPnuke was used to process the raw data, throwing out any read that contained adapters or uncalled bases, had a mean Phred below 15, or lacked an exact constant-primer or identifier match. COPE v1.2.5 was used to merge high-quality paired reads, and clonotypes were defined as unique nucleotide sequences. MiTCR v1.1 was used to align the clonotypes against IMGT TRBV, TRBD and TRBJ reference segments. Analysis was restricted to V-J combinations with a frequency above 0.0001, which covered approximately 99% of repertoires. A TCS score was defined as the ratio between F50 (clonal expansion) and ExV (chaos), using BLOSUM62-based TCRdist between CDR3 peptides within each V-J. Welch's t-statistics and random forest reduced 514 V-J features to roughly 13, which were used in a naive Bayes classifier (R e1071). TCRdb's own reprocessing of the public reads used fastp at Q25 and MiXCR and kept productive beta chains. CDR3 protein sequences are deduplicated, and each keeps its most common genes and DNA. The V and J calls and clone size are TCRdb's, not the authors'. The sample table records about 410,000 distinct CDR3 sequences; roughly 14% of these occur just once. About 13% of the sample goes to the ten largest clones.

Study-wide findings and limitations: Sample size was not statistically predetermined, and investigators were not blinded to group allocation. In validation, the model predicted progression to ophthalmopathy a median of roughly 6.5 months before onset, with roughly 70% sensitivity and roughly 77% specificity. Ophthalmopathy was separated from stable hyperthyroidism by a 13 V-J signature model, with about 88% sensitivity and 81% to 83% specificity obtained in cross-validation and 80%/75% obtained in testing. Most expanded thyroid clonotypes (frequency above 0.001) were also detected in blood, a finding suggesting that blood repertoires may reflect thyroid immune responses.

In the ophthalmopathy patients, disease was moderately to severely active, with a Clinical Activity Score of 3 or more, a NOSPECS grade of 4 or more, and a duration of less than 3 months. The study excluded patients with uncontrolled infections, other autoimmune diseases, pregnancy or lactation. Diagnoses relied on clinical symptoms, serum thyroxine and TRAb, thyroid ultrasound and orbital computed tomography. Ficoll-Paque density gradient centrifugation was used to isolate PBMCs from under 11 ml of fresh peripheral blood. Total RNA was extracted using Trizol reagent, and RNA quality was assessed on an Agilent 2100 Bioanalyzer. Taken from cysteine to phenylalanine, the CDR3 has 13 residues. Only CDR3 DNA remains: 39 bases, in frame from the first base. For CDR1 and CDR2, the germline V gene (reference sequence) lists LNHDA and SQIVND. V is shortened by 5 bases, J by 4 bases, and the region joining them spans 10 bases.

Sequencing used blood. The chain uses TRBV19 and TRBJ2-3, with the D segment identity uncertain. This sequence was found in a young man with Graves' ophthalmopathy. The base sequence is TGTGCCAGTAGTGTGGGTATGGCAGATACGCAGTATTTT. Its amino acids are CASSVGMADTQYF.